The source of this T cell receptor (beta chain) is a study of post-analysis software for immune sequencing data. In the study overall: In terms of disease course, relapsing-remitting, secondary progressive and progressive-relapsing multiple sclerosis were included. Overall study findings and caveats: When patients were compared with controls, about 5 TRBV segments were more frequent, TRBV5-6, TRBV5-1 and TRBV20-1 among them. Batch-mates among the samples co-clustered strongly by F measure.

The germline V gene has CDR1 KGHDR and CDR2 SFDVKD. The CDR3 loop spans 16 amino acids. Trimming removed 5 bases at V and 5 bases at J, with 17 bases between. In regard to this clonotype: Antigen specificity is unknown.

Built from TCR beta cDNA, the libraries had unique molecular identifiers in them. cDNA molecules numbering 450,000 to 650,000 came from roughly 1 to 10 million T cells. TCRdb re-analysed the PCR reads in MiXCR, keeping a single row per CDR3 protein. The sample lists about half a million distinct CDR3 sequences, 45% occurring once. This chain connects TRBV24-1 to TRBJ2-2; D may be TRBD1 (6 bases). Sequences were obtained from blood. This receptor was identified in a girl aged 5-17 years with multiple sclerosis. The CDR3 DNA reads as TGTGCCACCAGTGGGCCCGGTCAGGGGATGACCGGGGAGCTGTTTTTT. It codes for CATSGPGQGMTGELFF.